The clone carrying this T cell receptor (beta chain) turned up a few times. As yet, its antigen is unknown. This may be a read error, as it is one base from a much larger clone. As previously described, bulk TCR libraries were made using listed TCR primers. Each CDR3 protein gets one entry after TCRdb re-called the PCR reads with MiXCR. This table has 5,500 or so distinct CDR3 sequences, roughly 15% appearing once. Naive CD8 libraries used 20,000 to 1,000,000 sorted cells and 10%, 30% or 50% RNA. The authors sorted naive CD8 T cells as CD8+CD4-CCR7+CD45RA+. The sample comes from a study of molecular identifiers for immune sequencing clone quantification. Germline values: CDR1 GTSNPN, CDR2 SVGIG (reference sequence). This CDR3 comprises 13 residues. General study results and limits: Clones that exceeded 20 RNA copies held over 98% of effector molecules, yet under 1% in naive cells.

The receptor was isolated from a human donor in good health. Some libraries in this study had Jurkat cell RNA spiked in. The chain has TRBV30 and TRBJ2-2, with D uncertain. The sequenced material came from naive CD8+ T cells from blood, with Jurkat cell RNA spiked in. Stated subset: FACS-sorted CD8+CD4-CCR7+CD45RA+ naive T cells. The CDR3 bases are TGTGCCTGGGGTGTAGTAGACACCGGGGAGCTGTTTTTT. As protein: CAWGVVDTGELFF.